A single sample is the source of the 29 T cell receptor beta chains below, sequenced in a study of T-cell memory formation after mild COVID-19. MiXCR, run by TCRdb on the 5' RACE reads, gives a single entry per CDR3 protein. The sample holds 200,000 to 250,000 distinct CDR3 sequences, about 17% seen once. The sample was PBMCs or a T cell subset sorted from them (not recorded which). These receptors were taken from a man aged 18 to 30 who had mild COVID-19 (a few samples of this study predate the infection). Cell type and time point are not known.

This chain joins TRBV7-8 and TRBJ2-5, with 14 nucleotides matching TRBD2. This CDR3 contains 16 residues. With V trimmed by 5 bases and J by 7 bases, 9 bases remained unmatched. Germline CDR1 is SGHVS and CDR2 is FQNEAQ. CDR3 amino acids: CASSASRGTSGGTQYF. CDR3 DNA sequence: TGTGCCAGCAGCGCGTCCCGTGGGACTAGCGGGGGGACCCAGTACTTC.

This clonotype was observed at least ten times. The rearrangement joins TRBV20-1 to TRBJ1-3; D unresolved. Per germline, CDR1 DFQATT and CDR2 SNEGSKA (reference sequence). The CDR3 runs to 12 residues. Deletions cut 5 bases from V and 1 base from J, with 6 bases between. The CDR3 protein is CSASQSGNTIYF. CDR3 DNA: TGCAGTGCTTCCCAGTCTGGAAACACCATATATTTT.

This chain connects TRBV4-2 to TRBJ2-3; 11 nucleotides line up with TRBD2. Per the germline V gene, CDR1 is LGHNA and CDR2 is YNFKEQ. J lost 1 base, V lost 0 bases, and 9 bases had no gene match. This CDR3 is 19 amino acids long. The CDR3 DNA follows: TGTGCCAGCAGCCAAGAAGGGGCTAGCGGGGGGTCTCGCACAGATACGCAGTATTTT. Translating it yields CASSQEGASGGSRTDTQYF.

This clonotype was seen a handful of times. CDR3 coding DNA: TGTGCCAGCAGTCTTAGACTAGCGGGGGCTTATACGCAGTATTTT. As protein: CASSLRLAGAYTQYF. The chain couples TRBV6-2 or TRBV6-3 to TRBJ2-3, with 12 bases matching TRBD2. Trimming took 5 bases from V and 7 from J; bases not matched to a gene: 7. Germline-derived CDR1 and CDR2 are MNHEY and SVGEGT. This CDR3 comprises 15 residues.

This clonotype has more than one count but fewer than ten. The chain links TRBV7-2 to TRBJ1-2; D not certain. The length of the CDR3 is 15 residues. Germline CDR1 and CDR2: SGHTA and FQGNSA. The V gene lost 3 bases and the J gene lost 0 bases, with 11 bases spanning the gap. The CDR3 DNA is TGTGCCAGCAGCTTGTCGGGGTTAGCTAACTATGGCTACACCTTC. This codes for CASSLSGLANYGYTF.

A few counts support this clonotype. The chain links TRBV10-3 to TRBJ2-5, with D possibly TRBD2 on 6 matching bases. Germline V gene lookup returns CDR1 ENHRY and CDR2 SYGVKD. There are 15 residues in the CDR3. The V end lost 3 bases, the J end lost 5 bases, and 16 bases lay between the germline ends. The DNA for the CDR3 is TGTGCCATCAGTGACCCGACTAGGTCAGGGGAGACCCAGTACTTC. Protein product: CAISDPTRSGETQYF.

This clonotype was counted between two and nine times. This rearrangement joins TRBV5-1 to TRBJ2-5, with D unclear. This CDR3 has 14 residues. CDR1 and CDR2 (germline): SGHRS, YFSETQ. The V end lost 7 bases, the J end lost 1 base, and 14 bases lay between the germline ends. CDR3 nucleotide sequence: TGCGCCAGCGTCGACCTCCCACCCCAAGAGACCCAGTACTTC. This encodes CASVDLPPQETQYF.

The V call is TRBV4-1, the J call TRBJ2-7; D is ambiguous. From germline, CDR1 is MGHRA and CDR2 YSYEKL. The V gene lost 0 bases and the J gene lost 1 base, with 13 bases spanning the gap. This CDR3 is 16 amino acids long. The CDR3 reads CASSQEFPDGSYEQYV. CDR3 bases: TGCGCCAGCAGCCAAGAATTCCCGGACGGGTCCTACGAGCAGTACGTC.

This clonotype has a handful of counts. This chain uses TRBV19 with TRBJ2-3; D gene uncertain. The V gene lost 2 bases and the J gene lost 0 bases, with 6 bases spanning the gap. The CDR3 extends over 14 amino acids. Germline V gives CDR1 LNHDA, CDR2 SQIVND (reference sequence). CDR3 bases: TGTGCCAGTAGTATACAGGTTAGCACAGATACGCAGTATTTT. Translation gives CASSIQVSTDTQYF.

This clonotype was seen a few times. The V gene is TRBV7-8, the J gene TRBJ2-1, with a weak D call TRBD2 (5 bases). The CDR3 length is 15 residues. The germline gives CDR1 SGHVS, CDR2 FQNEAQ. V shed 0 bases and J shed 10 bases, with 16 bases lying between them. CDR3 bases: TGTGCCAGCAGCTTAGCGGGAGCGTTTGAGATGGAGCAGTTCTTC. Its protein product is CASSLAGAFEMEQFF.

The chain recombines TRBV27 with TRBJ2-3; D uncertain. The CDR3 has 15 amino acids. The ends were cut back, 3 bases at V and 2 bases at J, with 12 bases in the middle. The germline gives CDR1 MNHEY, CDR2 SMNVEV (reference sequence). The CDR3 bases are TGTGCCAGCAGTTTGTATGGCAGGTCCACAGATACGCAGTATTTT. The encoded protein is CASSLYGRSTDTQYF.

The CDR3 spells CASSKTRDTEAFF. For the CDR3, the DNA is TGTGCCAGCAGCAAGACACGGGACACTGAAGCTTTCTTT. The V and J genes are TRBV12-3 or TRBV12-4 and TRBJ1-1; D uncertain. The CDR3 is 13 amino acids. Trimming left V 6 bases short and J 3 bases short, with 11 bases between.

The V and J genes are TRBV18 and TRBJ1-1, with D uncertain. V lost 1 base, J lost 1 base, and 7 bases lay in between. Per germline, CDR1 KGHSH and CDR2 LQKENI. This CDR3 region has 14 residues. The CDR3 nucleotides read TGTGCCAGCTCACCACTGGGCTCGAACACTGAAGCTTTCTTT. Translated, it gives CASSPLGSNTEAFF.

Points on this clonotype: At one boundary the junction diverges from the germline segment, which might be a read error. The rearrangement joins TRBV7-2 to TRBJ2-1; 8 bases map to TRBD1. The CDR3 sequence is 15 residues long. Germline-derived CDR1 and CDR2 are SGHTA and FQGNSA. The CDR3 spells CARSSRGPTGNEQFF. Written as DNA, the CDR3 is TGTGCCAGAAGCTCCAGGGGGCCTACAGGAAATGAGCAGTTCTTC.

The chain recombines TRBV20-1 with TRBJ2-5; 8 nucleotides match TRBD1. Germline V gives CDR1 DFQATT, CDR2 SNEGSKA (reference sequence). J gave up 1 base and V 5 bases, and 6 bases lay outside the gene matches. This CDR3 is 14 amino acids long. CDR3: CSADRGRIQETQYF. The DNA for the CDR3 is TGCAGTGCTGACAGGGGCCGGATCCAAGAGACCCAGTACTTC.

The gene calls are TRBV5-1 and TRBJ1-2; D remains ambiguous. There are 14 residues in the CDR3. The V and J ends lost 0 bases and 8 bases respectively, with 14 bases between them. CDR1 is SGHRS and CDR2 is YFSETQ in the germline V gene. The CDR3 region is CASSLGTQANGYTF. CDR3 in DNA: TGCGCCAGCAGCTTGGGAACTCAGGCGAACGGCTACACCTTC.

V usage is TRBV6-5 and J usage is TRBJ1-2, with 8 bases that match TRBD1. Germline trimming cut 4 bases from V and 8 bases from J; bases unmatched to any gene: 6. CDR3 length: 13 residues. CDR1 MNHEY and CDR2 SVGAGI come from the germline V gene. CDR3 amino acids: CASSWDRIDGYTF. The CDR3 DNA sequence: TGTGCCAGCAGTTGGGACAGGATCGACGGCTACACCTTC.

This clonotype was counted a few times. This rearrangement joins TRBV7-2 to TRBJ1-5; D not resolved. Looked up from germline, CDR1 is SGHTA and CDR2 is FQGNSA. This CDR3 contains 16 residues. Trimming took 5 bases from V and 0 from J, leaving 14 bases between them. This CDR3 is CASSKGNSNSNQPQHF. DNA for the CDR3: TGTGCCAGCAGCAAGGGAAATAGCAATAGCAATCAGCCCCAGCATTTT.

The gene calls are TRBV9 and TRBJ2-4; D is ambiguous. Germline loops: CDR1 SGDLS, CDR2 YYNGEE. Trimming took off 3 bases at V and 1 base at J, with 14 bases between the two ends. The CDR3 has 16 amino acids. The CDR3 reads CASSAVPGSAKNIQYF. The CDR3 DNA is TGTGCCAGCAGCGCCGTGCCAGGAAGCGCCAAAAACATTCAGTACTTC.

The chain uses TRBV5-1 and TRBJ2-1; no clear D gene. With 6 bases removed from V and 11 bases from J, the gap between germline ends came to 12 bases. The CDR3 length is 11 residues. Germline V gene data show CDR1 as SGHRS and CDR2 as YFSETQ. CDR3 DNA: TGCGCCAGCACGGGCGAGAGGAAGCAGTTCTTC. Its translation: CASTGERKQFF.

The V gene is TRBV5-4, the J gene TRBJ2-3; tentative D call: TRBD1 (5 bases). This CDR3 has 13 residues. Trimming removed 5 bases from V and 8 bases from J, with 15 bases in between. Germline V gene sequence: CDR1 SGHNT, CDR2 YYREEE (reference sequence). In DNA, the CDR3 is TGTGCCAGCAGTACTAAGGGAAGGGGTACGCAGTATTTT. Translating gives CASSTKGRGTQYF.

The rearrangement links TRBV4-3 to TRBJ2-3; TRBD1 agrees at 8 bases. V dropped 0 bases and J dropped 5; count of bases not matched to a gene: 7. Germline CDR1 is LGHNA and CDR2 is YSLEER. The CDR3 spans 16 residues. CDR3 sequence: CASSQDRQGAGDTQYF. CDR3 nucleotide sequence: TGCGCCAGCAGCCAAGATAGGCAGGGGGCCGGAGATACGCAGTATTTT.

A few counts support this clonotype. The chain links TRBV6-6 to TRBJ2-4, with a tentative D call TRBD1 (5 bases). V was pared by 8 bases and J by 5 bases, with 10 bases between. The CDR3 loop spans 12 amino acids. Germline loops: CDR1 MNHNY, CDR2 SVGAGI (reference sequence). CDR3 sequence reads: CASGKQENIQYF. CDR3 sequence (DNA): TGTGCCAGCGGAAAACAGGAAAACATTCAGTACTTC.

This chain uses TRBV12-3 or TRBV12-4 with TRBJ1-1, with 7 bases aligning to TRBD1. CDR3 size: 13 residues. V lost 3 bases to trimming and J lost 5 bases; unmatched junction nucleotides: 3. The CDR3 here is CASSFRGYTEAFF. As DNA, the CDR3 is TGTGCCAGCAGTTTCAGGGGGTATACTGAAGCTTTCTTT.

The rearrangement uses TRBV20-1 and TRBJ2-2; 8 bases map to TRBD2. The CDR3 consists of 14 residues. Looked up from germline, CDR1 is DFQATT and CDR2 is SNEGSKA (reference sequence). Trimming took 4 bases from V and 5 from J; bases not matched to a gene: 6. The CDR3 loop is CSAIGGAGTGELFF. The DNA of the CDR3 is TGCAGTGCTATCGGGGGGGCCGGGACCGGGGAGCTGTTTTTT.

This clonotype has just a few counts. V and J are TRBV20-1 and TRBJ2-5; TRBD2 aligns across 9 bases. The trim removed 5 bases at V and 6 bases at J, leaving 10 bases unmatched. Germline CDR1 and CDR2: DFQATT and SNEGSKA (reference sequence). This CDR3 has 14 amino acids. CDR3: CSAAPPAGGQTQYF. In DNA, the CDR3 is TGCAGTGCTGCCCCCCCAGCGGGGGGCCAGACCCAGTACTTC.

A few counts support this clonotype. The CDR3: CASRNKGVNTEAFF. The CDR3 DNA reads TGTGCCAGCAGAAATAAAGGGGTGAACACTGAAGCTTTCTTT. This chain joins TRBV12-3 or TRBV12-4 and TRBJ1-1, with D maybe TRBD1 (5 bases). CDR3 length: 14 residues. Trimming took 6 bases from V and 0 from J, leaving 11 bases between them.

This clonotype was seen more than once but under ten times. V is TRBV20-1 and J is TRBJ1-6; TRBD1 might be the D (6 bases). Germline V gives CDR1 DFQATT, CDR2 SNEGSKA (reference sequence). The ends were cut back, 5 bases at V and 5 bases at J, with 13 bases in the middle. The CDR3 sequence is 14 residues long. Here the CDR3 reads CSAGPDRDNSPLHF. The CDR3 bases are TGCAGTGCTGGACCGGACAGAGATAATTCACCCCTCCACTTT.

This chain joins TRBV7-9 and TRBJ1-1, with a weak D call TRBD1 (5 bases). There are 15 residues in the CDR3. The germline V gene has CDR1 SEHNR and CDR2 FQNEAQ (reference sequence). The ends were cut back, 1 base at V and 5 bases at J, with 14 bases in the middle. The CDR3 spells CASSLELGGWTEAFF. The CDR3 bases are TGTGCCAGCAGCTTAGAGTTGGGGGGTTGGACTGAAGCTTTCTTT. Full variable domain (outside the CDR3, taken from reference TRBV7-9 and TRBJ1-1): DTGVSQNPRHKITKRGQNVTFRCDPISEHNRLYWYRQTLGQGPEFLTYFQNEAQLEKSRLLSDRFSAERPKGSFSTLEIQRTEQGDSAMYLCASSLELGGWTEAFFGQGTRLTVV.